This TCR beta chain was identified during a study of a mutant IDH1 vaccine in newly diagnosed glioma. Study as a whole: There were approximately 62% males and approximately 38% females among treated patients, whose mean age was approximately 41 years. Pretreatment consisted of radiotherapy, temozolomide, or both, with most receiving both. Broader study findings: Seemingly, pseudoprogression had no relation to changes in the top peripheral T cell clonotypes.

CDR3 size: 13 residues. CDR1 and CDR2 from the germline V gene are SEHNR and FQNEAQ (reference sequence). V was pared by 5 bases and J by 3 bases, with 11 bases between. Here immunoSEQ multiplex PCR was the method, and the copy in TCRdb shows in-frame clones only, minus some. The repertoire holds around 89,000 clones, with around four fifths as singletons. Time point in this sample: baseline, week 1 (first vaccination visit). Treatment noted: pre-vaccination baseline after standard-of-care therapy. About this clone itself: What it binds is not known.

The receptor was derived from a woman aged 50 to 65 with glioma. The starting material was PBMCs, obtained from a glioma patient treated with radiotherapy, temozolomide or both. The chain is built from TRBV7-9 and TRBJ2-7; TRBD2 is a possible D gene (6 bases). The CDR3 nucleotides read TGTGCCAGCAGCCCCCCCGGGGGCTACGAGCAGTACTTC. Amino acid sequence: CASSPPGGYEQYF.